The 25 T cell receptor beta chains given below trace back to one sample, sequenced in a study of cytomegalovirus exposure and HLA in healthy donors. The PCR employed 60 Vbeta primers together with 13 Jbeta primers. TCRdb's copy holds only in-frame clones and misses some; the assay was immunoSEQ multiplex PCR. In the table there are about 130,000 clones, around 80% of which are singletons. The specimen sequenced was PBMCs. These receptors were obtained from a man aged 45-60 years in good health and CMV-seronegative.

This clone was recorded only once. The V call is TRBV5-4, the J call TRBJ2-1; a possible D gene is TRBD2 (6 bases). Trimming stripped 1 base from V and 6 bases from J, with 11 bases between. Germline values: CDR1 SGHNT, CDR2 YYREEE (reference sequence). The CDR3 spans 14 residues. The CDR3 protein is CASSLWGVGNEQFF. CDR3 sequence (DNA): TGTGCCAGCAGCTTGTGGGGGGTAGGCAATGAGCAGTTCTTC.

In DNA form, the CDR3 reads TGCGCCAGCAGCCAATCTCAGGGGGCCGGGGAGACCCAGTACTTC. Translating gives CASSQSQGAGETQYF. V and J are TRBV5-1 and TRBJ2-5; 8 bases match TRBD1. This CDR3 region has 15 residues. With V trimmed by 4 bases and J by 5 bases, 10 bases remained unmatched. Germline CDR1 is SGHRS and CDR2 is YFSETQ.

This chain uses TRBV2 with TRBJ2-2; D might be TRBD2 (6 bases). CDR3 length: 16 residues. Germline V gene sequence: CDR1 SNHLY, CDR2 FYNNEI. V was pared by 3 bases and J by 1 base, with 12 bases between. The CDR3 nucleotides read TGTGCCAGCAGTGATCCCGTGGGACTGAACACCGGGGAGCTGTTTTTT. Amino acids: CASSDPVGLNTGELFF. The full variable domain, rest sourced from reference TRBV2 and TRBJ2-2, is EPEVTQTPSHQVTQMGQEVILRCVPISNHLYFYWYRQILGQKVEFLVSFYNNEISEKSEIFDDQFSVERPDGSNFTLKIRSTKLEDSAMYFCASSDPVGLNTGELFFGEGSRLTVL.

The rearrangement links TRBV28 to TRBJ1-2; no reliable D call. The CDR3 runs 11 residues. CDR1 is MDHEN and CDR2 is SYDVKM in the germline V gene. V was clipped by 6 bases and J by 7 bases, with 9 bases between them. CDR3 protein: CASSFMSGYTF. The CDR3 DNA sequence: TGTGCCAGCAGCTTTATGAGTGGCTACACCTTC.

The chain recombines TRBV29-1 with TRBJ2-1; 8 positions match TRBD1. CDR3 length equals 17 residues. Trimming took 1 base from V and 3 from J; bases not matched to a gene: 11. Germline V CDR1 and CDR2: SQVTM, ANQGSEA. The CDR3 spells CSVEGGEYGTGYNEQFF. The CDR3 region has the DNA TGCAGCGTTGAAGGGGGCGAATACGGGACAGGCTACAATGAGCAGTTCTTC.

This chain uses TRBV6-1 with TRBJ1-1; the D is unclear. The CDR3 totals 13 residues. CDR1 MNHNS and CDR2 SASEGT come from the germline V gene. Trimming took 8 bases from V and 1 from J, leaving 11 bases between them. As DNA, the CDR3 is TGTGCCAGCTCTACAGATCCGAACACTGAAGCTTTCTTT. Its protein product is CASSTDPNTEAFF.

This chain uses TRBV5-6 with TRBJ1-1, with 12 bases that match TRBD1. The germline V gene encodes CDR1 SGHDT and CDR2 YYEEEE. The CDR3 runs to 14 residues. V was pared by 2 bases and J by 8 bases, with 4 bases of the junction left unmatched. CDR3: CASSFRDRGPEAFF. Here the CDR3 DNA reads TGTGCCAGCAGCTTCCGGGACAGGGGGCCCGAAGCTTTCTTT.

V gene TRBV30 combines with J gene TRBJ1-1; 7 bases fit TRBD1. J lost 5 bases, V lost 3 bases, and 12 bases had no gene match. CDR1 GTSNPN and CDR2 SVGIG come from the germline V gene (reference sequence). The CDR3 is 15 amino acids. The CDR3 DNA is TGTGCCTGGAGACTAAAGGGGGCGGATAATACTGAAGCTTTCTTT. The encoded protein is CAWRLKGADNTEAFF.

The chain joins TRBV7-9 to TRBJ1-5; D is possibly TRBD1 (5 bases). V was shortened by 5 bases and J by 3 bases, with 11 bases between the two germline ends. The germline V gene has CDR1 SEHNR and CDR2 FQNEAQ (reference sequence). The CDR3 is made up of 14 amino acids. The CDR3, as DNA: TGTGCCAGCAGCACTGACAGAGTCAATCAGCCCCAGCATTTT. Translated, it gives CASSTDRVNQPQHF.

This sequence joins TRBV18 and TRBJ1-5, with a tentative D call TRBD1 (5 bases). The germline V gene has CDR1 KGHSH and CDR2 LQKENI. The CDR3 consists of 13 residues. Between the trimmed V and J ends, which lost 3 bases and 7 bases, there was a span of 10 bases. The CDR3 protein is CASSPGRRQPQHF. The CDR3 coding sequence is TGTGCCAGCTCACCGGGGCGACGCCAGCCCCAGCATTTT.

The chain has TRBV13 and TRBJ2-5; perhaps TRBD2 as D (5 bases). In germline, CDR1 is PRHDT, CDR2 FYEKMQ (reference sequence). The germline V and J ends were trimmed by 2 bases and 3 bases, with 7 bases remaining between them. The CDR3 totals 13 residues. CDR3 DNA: TGTGCCAGCAGCTTACCGGAGGAAGAGACCCAGTACTTC. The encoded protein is CASSLPEEETQYF.

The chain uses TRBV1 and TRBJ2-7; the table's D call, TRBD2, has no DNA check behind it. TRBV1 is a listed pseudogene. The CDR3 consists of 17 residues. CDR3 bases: TGCACCAGCAGCCCTAGCTTGGAGCGGGGGCCTCACTACGAGCAGTACTTC. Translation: CTSSPSLERGPHYEQYF.

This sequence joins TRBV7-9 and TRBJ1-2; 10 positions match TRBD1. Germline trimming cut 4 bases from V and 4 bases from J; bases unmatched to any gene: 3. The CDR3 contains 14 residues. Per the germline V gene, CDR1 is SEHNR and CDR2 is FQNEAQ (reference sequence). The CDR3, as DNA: TGTGCCAGCAGCTCCGACAGGGGGCTCTATGGCTACACCTTC. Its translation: CASSSDRGLYGYTF.

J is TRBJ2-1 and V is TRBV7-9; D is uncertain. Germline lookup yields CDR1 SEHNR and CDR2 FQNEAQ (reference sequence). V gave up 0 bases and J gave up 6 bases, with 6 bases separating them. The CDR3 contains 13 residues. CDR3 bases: TGTGCCAGCAGCTTAGCACGCGGCAATGAGCAGTTCTTC. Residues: CASSLARGNEQFF.

The CDR3 reads CAISELQVNTEAFF. The DNA for the CDR3 is TGTGCCATCAGTGAGTTACAGGTCAACACTGAAGCTTTCTTT. The V call is TRBV10-3, the J call TRBJ1-1; TRBD1 is a possible D gene (5 bases). The CDR3 consists of 14 residues. Germline-derived CDR1 and CDR2 are ENHRY and SYGVKD. V was pared by 1 base and J by 2 bases, with 8 bases between.

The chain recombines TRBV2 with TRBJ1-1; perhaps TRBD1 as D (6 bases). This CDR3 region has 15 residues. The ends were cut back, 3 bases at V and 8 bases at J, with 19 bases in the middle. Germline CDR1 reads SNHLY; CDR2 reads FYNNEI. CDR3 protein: CASSDTHAGGAEAFF. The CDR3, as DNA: TGTGCCAGCAGTGATACCCACGCGGGGGGGGCAGAAGCTTTCTTT.

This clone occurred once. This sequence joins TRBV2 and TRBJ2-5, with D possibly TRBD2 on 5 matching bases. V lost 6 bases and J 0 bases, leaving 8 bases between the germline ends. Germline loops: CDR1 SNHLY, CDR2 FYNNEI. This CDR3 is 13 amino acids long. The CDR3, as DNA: TGTGCCAGCAGCCGAGGGAACCAAGAGACCCAGTACTTC. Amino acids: CASSRGNQETQYF.

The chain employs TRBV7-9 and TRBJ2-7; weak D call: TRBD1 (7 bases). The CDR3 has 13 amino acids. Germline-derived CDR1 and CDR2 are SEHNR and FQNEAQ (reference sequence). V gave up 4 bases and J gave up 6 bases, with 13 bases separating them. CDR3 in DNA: TGTGCCAGCAGCTATATCCAGGGGGGCGAGCAGTACTTC. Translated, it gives CASSYIQGGEQYF. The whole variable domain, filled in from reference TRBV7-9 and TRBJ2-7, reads DTGVSQNPRHKITKRGQNVTFRCDPISEHNRLYWYRQTLGQGPEFLTYFQNEAQLEKSRLLSDRFSAERPKGSFSTLEIQRTEQGDSAMYLCASSYIQGGEQYFGPGTRLTVT.

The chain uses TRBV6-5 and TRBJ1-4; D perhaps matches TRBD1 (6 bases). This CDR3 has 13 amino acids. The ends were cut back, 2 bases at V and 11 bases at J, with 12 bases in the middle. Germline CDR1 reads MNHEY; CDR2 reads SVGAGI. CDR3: CASSYQTGDKLFF. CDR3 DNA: TGTGCCAGCAGTTACCAGACAGGCGACAAACTGTTTTTT.

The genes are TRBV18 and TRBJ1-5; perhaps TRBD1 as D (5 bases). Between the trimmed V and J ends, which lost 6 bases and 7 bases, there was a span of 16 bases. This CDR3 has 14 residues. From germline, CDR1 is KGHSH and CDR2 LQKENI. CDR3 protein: CASSIPGSEQPQHF. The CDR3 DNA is TGTGCCAGCTCTATTCCAGGGTCTGAACAGCCCCAGCATTTT.

CDR3 sequence (DNA): TGTGCCAGCAGTGAATATCAGGGGGCGGGTGGCTACACCTTC. This translates into CASSEYQGAGGYTF. The chain joins TRBV6-1 to TRBJ1-2, with 8 nucleotides matching TRBD1. CDR3 size: 14 residues. Germline CDR1 is MNHNS and CDR2 is SASEGT. V shed 2 bases, J shed 7 bases, and the junction held 6 bases outside the gene matches.

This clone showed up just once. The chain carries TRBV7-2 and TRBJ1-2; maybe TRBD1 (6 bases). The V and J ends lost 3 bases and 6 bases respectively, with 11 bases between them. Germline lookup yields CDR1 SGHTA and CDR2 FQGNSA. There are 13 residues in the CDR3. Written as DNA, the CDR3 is TGTGCCAGCAGCTTGCTACAGGGAAATGGCTACACCTTC. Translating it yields CASSLLQGNGYTF.

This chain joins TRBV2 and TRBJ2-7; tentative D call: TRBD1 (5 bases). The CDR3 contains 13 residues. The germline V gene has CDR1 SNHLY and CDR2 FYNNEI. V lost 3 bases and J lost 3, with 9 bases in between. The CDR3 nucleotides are TGTGCCAGCAGTGACAGGGTCTACTACGAGCAGTACTTC. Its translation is CASSDRVYYEQYF. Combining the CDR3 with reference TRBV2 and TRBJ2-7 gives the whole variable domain EPEVTQTPSHQVTQMGQEVILRCVPISNHLYFYWYRQILGQKVEFLVSFYNNEISEKSEIFDDQFSVERPDGSNFTLKIRSTKLEDSAMYFCASSDRVYYEQYFGPGTRLTVT.

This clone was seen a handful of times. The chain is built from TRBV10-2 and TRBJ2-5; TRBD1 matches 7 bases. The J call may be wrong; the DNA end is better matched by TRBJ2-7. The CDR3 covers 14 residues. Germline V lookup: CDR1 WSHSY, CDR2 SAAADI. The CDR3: CASLRDRLPYEQYF. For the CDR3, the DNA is TGCGCCAGCCTCCGGGACAGACTACCCTACGAGCAGTACTTC.

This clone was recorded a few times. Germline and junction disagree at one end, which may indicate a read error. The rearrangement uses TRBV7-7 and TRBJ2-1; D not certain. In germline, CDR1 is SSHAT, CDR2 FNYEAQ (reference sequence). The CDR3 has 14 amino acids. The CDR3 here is CASSFGLGSNEQFF. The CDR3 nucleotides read TGTGCTAGCAGCTTCGGGTTAGGTAGCAATGAGCAGTTCTTC.